These 23 T cell receptor beta chains were all obtained from the same sample, sequenced in a study of beta chain features in type 1 diabetes (dated by TCRdb to 2016 to 2018). What the work shows at the level of the full study, not this receptor alone: Type 1 diabetes patients showed a moderate but significant shortening of TCRB CDR3 length in all four CD4+ subsets.

Library preparation was by the immunoSEQ multiplex PCR assay. The entire isolated RNA was reverse transcribed using the High Capacity cDNA Reverse Transcription Kit, and thus expressed TCRB transcripts were sequenced. TCRdb limited this immuneACCESS table to in-frame rearrangements with V and J called. A share of clones is missing; checked studies link under half to unresolved V genes, and the rest is unexplained. The sample table holds more than 300,000 clones, of which approximately 12% were seen once. 0.0095% to 0.012% of the sample comes from the top ten. These receptors lack a known antigen. Sequences were obtained from naive CD4+ T cells from blood. The sample's cell subset or site label, in plain terms: true naive CD4+ T cells. The receptor set was obtained from a young woman with type 1 diabetes.

This chain uses TRBV11-2 with TRBJ2-4, with no clear D. CDR1 is SGHAT and CDR2 is FQNNGV in the germline V gene. The V end lost 5 bases, the J end lost 6 bases, and 8 bases lay between the germline ends. This CDR3 is 12 amino acids long. The chain's CDR3 is CASSPRLNIQYF. CDR3 sequence (DNA): TGTGCCAGCAGCCCCAGGTTAAACATTCAGTACTTC.

J is TRBJ1-2 and V is TRBV28; D remains ambiguous. In germline, CDR1 is MDHEN, CDR2 SYDVKM. The V end was cut by 4 bases, the J end by 8 bases, with 17 bases between. This CDR3 spans 14 amino acids. DNA of the CDR3: TGTGCCAGCAGTTGGGCCCCCCAGAGCACGGGCTACACCTTC. This translates into CASSWAPQSTGYTF.

V and J are TRBV11-2 and TRBJ2-2, with 10 bases that match TRBD2. The junction had 1 base not matched to a gene; V was cut back by 2 bases and J by 4 bases. This CDR3 spans 15 amino acids. CDR1 SGHAT and CDR2 FQNNGV come from the germline V gene. The CDR3 DNA is TGTGCCAGCAGCTTACGACTAGCGGGCACCGGGGAGCTGTTTTTT. Its translation: CASSLRLAGTGELFF.

The chain uses TRBV15 and TRBJ2-5, with 8 bases lining up with TRBD2. This CDR3 region has 15 residues. Germline CDR1 is LNHNV and CDR2 is YYDKDF (reference sequence). Trimming at V came to 1 base and at J to 4 bases, leaving 5 bases not matched to a gene. CDR3 DNA sequence: TGTGCCACCAGCAGAGCAGCGGGGGAGGGAGAGACCCAGTACTTC. Encoded protein: CATSRAAGEGETQYF.

Here the CDR3 DNA reads TGCGCCAGCACCCCACAGGGCCGGACACCCCTTAGCAATCAGCCCCAGCATTTT. This encodes CASTPQGRTPLSNQPQHF. The chain links TRBV23-1 to TRBJ1-5, with D maybe TRBD1 (6 bases). TRBV23-1 is an ORF; its function is uncertain. V lost 7 bases, J lost 0 bases, and 22 bases lay in between. CDR3 size: 18 residues.

This clone was observed a handful of times. Other nucleotide sequences from this sample produce the same CDR3. The chain has TRBV30 and TRBJ2-7; D not certain. V shed 1 base and J shed 6 bases, with 7 bases lying between them. Germline lookup yields CDR1 GTSNPN and CDR2 SVGIG (reference sequence). CDR3 length equals 11 residues. The CDR3 loop reads CAWSAPGEQYF. The CDR3 bases are TGTGCCTGGAGTGCTCCAGGCGAGCAGTACTTC.

This clone has only a few counts. The chain employs TRBV28 and TRBJ2-2, with D tentatively TRBD1 (6 bases). With 4 bases removed from V and 1 base from J, the gap between germline ends came to 7 bases. This CDR3 comprises 14 residues. The germline V gene has CDR1 MDHEN and CDR2 SYDVKM. The CDR3 region has the DNA TGTGCCAGCAGTTCGGGACAGAACACCGGGGAGCTGTTTTTT. It codes for CASSSGQNTGELFF. Using reference TRBV28 and TRBJ2-2 for the parts outside the CDR3, the full variable domain is DVKVTQSSRYLVKRTGEKVFLECVQDMDHENMFWYRQDPGLGLRLIYFSYDVKMKEKGDIPEGYSVSREKKERFSLILESASTNQTSMYLCASSSGQNTGELFFGEGSRLTVL.

A few counts support this clone. The chain links TRBV6-5 to TRBJ2-5; a possible D gene is TRBD2 (6 bases). The CDR3 consists of 11 residues. V dropped 8 bases and J dropped 5 bases, with 9 bases sitting between them. Germline CDR1 MNHEY, CDR2 SVGAGI. The CDR3 protein is CASHGGETQYF. The CDR3 region has the DNA TGTGCCAGCCATGGGGGGGAGACCCAGTACTTC.

This chain's CDR3 is CASSLDREFAEAFF. CDR3 sequence (DNA): TGTGCCAGCAGCCTCGACAGGGAATTCGCTGAAGCTTTCTTT. This chain joins TRBV7-8 and TRBJ1-1; 7 bases are shared with TRBD1. There are 14 residues in the CDR3. Trimming removed 5 bases from V and 6 bases from J; junction bases left unmatched: 9. In germline, CDR1 is SGHVS, CDR2 FQNEAQ.

The CDR3 loop reads CASRSGSNEQFF. CDR3 coding DNA: TGCGCCAGCCGTTCAGGCTCGAATGAGCAGTTCTTC. This chain connects TRBV5-1 to TRBJ2-1; D remains ambiguous. Trimming removed 7 bases at V and 7 bases at J, with 12 bases between. The CDR3 is 12 residues long. Germline V gene lookup returns CDR1 SGHRS and CDR2 YFSETQ.

There are a few counts of this clone. V is TRBV10-3 and J is TRBJ2-1; the D gene is possibly TRBD2 (6 bases). Trimming took off 0 bases at V and 4 bases at J, with 13 bases between the two ends. The CDR3 is 16 residues long. Germline V gene lookup returns CDR1 ENHRY and CDR2 SYGVKD. As DNA, the CDR3 is TGTGCCATCAGTGAGTCCGCGGGGTTTGGGTACAATGAGCAGTTCTTC. Encoded protein: CAISESAGFGYNEQFF.

The rearrangement joins TRBV29-1 to TRBJ1-2; 8 nucleotides line up with TRBD1. Germline loops: CDR1 SQVTM, CDR2 ANQGSEA. With V trimmed by 1 base and J by 7 bases, 5 bases remained unmatched. The CDR3 totals 13 residues. CDR3 loop: CSVEGQGAGGYTF. For the CDR3, the DNA is TGCAGCGTTGAAGGCCAGGGGGCAGGTGGCTACACCTTC. The full variable domain, with the rest looked up from reference TRBV29-1 and TRBJ1-2, is SAVISQKPSRDICQRGTSLTIQCQVDSQVTMMFWYRQQPGQSLTLIATANQGSEATYESGFVIDKFPISRPNLTFSTLTVSNMSPEDSSIYLCSVEGQGAGGYTFGSGTRLTVV.

This clone was seen more than once but under ten times. The rearrangement joins TRBV7-2 to TRBJ1-6; 8 nucleotides line up with TRBD1. The CDR3 totals 15 residues. The J segment lost 9 bases and the V segment lost 1 base, leaving 5 bases of the junction unmatched. Germline CDR1 SGHTA, CDR2 FQGNSA. For the CDR3, the DNA is TGTGCCAGCAGCTTAGGTACAGGGGGGCGTTCACCCCTCCACTTT. Protein: CASSLGTGGRSPLHF. The full variable domain, in which reference TRBV7-2 and TRBJ1-6 provide the parts outside the CDR3, is GAGVSQSPSNKVTEKGKDVELRCDPISGHTALYWYRQSLGQGLEFLIYFQGNSAPDKSGLPSDRFSAERTGGSVSTLTIQRTQQEDSAVYLCASSLGTGGRSPLHFGNGTRLTVT.

The chain employs TRBV5-4 and TRBJ2-3, with D uncertain. CDR1 SGHNT and CDR2 YYREEE come from the germline V gene (reference sequence). This CDR3 region has 16 residues. V lost 4 bases and J lost 1, with 16 bases in between. CDR3 loop: CASSQEARPRTDTQYF. In DNA, the CDR3 is TGTGCCAGCAGCCAAGAGGCTAGGCCCCGCACAGATACGCAGTATTTT.

The chain's CDR3 is CASSLGAPRGEFF. In nucleotides, the CDR3 is TGTGCCAGCAGCTTAGGGGCTCCCCGGGGGGAGTTCTTC. The V call is TRBV11-2, the J call TRBJ2-1; 7 bases line up with TRBD2. The CDR3 extends over 13 amino acids. Germline CDR1 SGHAT, CDR2 FQNNGV. The ends lost 1 base at V and 14 bases at J; junction bases unmatched: 8.

CDR3 DNA sequence: TGCGCCAGCAGCCAAACCGAGGGAAAACTGTTTTTT. This sequence encodes CASSQTEGKLFF. V and J are TRBV4-3 and TRBJ1-4; D is ambiguous. The germline V and J ends were trimmed by 2 bases and 10 bases, with 8 bases remaining between them. Germline lookup yields CDR1 LGHNA and CDR2 YSLEER. The CDR3 runs to 12 residues.

This clone showed up just a few times. This sample includes further DNA sequences coding for the same CDR3. The chain couples TRBV28 to TRBJ1-1, with TRBD1 matching over 10 bases. There are 13 residues in the CDR3. Germline CDR1 and CDR2: MDHEN and SYDVKM. V lost 6 bases, J lost 5 bases, and 3 bases stayed unmatched. The CDR3 loop is CASSSGQGTEAFF. The CDR3 region has the DNA TGTGCCAGCAGCTCGGGACAGGGGACTGAAGCTTTCTTT.

This clone was detected a few times. The chain joins TRBV19 to TRBJ1-6; 7 bases match TRBD1. V shed 1 base and J 8 bases; nucleotides not matched to a gene: 5. Germline CDR1 reads LNHDA; CDR2 reads SQIVND (reference sequence). There are 15 residues in the CDR3. CDR3 residues: CASSIVGTDHSPLHF. In DNA form, the CDR3 reads TGTGCCAGTAGTATAGTAGGGACAGACCATTCACCCCTCCACTTT.

The chain recombines TRBV30 with TRBJ2-3; TRBD2 might be the D (6 bases). This CDR3 has 11 amino acids. From germline, CDR1 is GTSNPN and CDR2 SVGIG (reference sequence). Trimming pared 0 bases from V and 11 bases from J, leaving 9 bases between. The CDR3, as DNA: TGTGCCTGGAGTGTAAGGGACTGGCAGTATTTT. Protein sequence: CAWSVRDWQYF.

The genes are TRBV7-9 and TRBJ2-7, with D possibly matching TRBD2 (7 bases). Looked up from germline, CDR1 is SEHNR and CDR2 is FQNEAQ (reference sequence). Between the trimmed V and J ends, which lost 3 bases and 2 bases, there was a span of 14 bases. The length of the CDR3 is 15 residues. The CDR3 nucleotides are TGTGCCAGCAGCTTGGCGGGGGCCGCTCCCTACGAGCAGTACTTC. Translating gives CASSLAGAAPYEQYF.

This clone showed up just a few times. This rearrangement joins TRBV5-4 to TRBJ1-2; TRBD1 might be the D (5 bases). The CDR3 has 14 residues. Looked up from germline, CDR1 is SGHNT and CDR2 is YYREEE (reference sequence). V lost 0 bases and J lost 6, with 12 bases in between. CDR3 sequence: CASSLVRGGHGYTF. CDR3 coding DNA: TGTGCCAGCAGCTTGGTCCGGGGGGGTCATGGCTACACCTTC.

This clone was counted between two and nine times. The rearrangement joins TRBV10-3 to TRBJ2-3, with 8 nucleotides matching TRBD2. Trimming cost V 10 bases and J 2 bases; bases outside gene matches: 5. This CDR3 contains 13 residues. In germline, CDR1 is ENHRY, CDR2 SYGVKD. CDR3 loop: CATGGGSTDTQYF. DNA for the CDR3: TGTGCCACCGGCGGGGGGTCCACAGATACGCAGTATTTT.

This clone has a handful of counts. The CDR3 is CASGRQAPYGYTF. Written as DNA, the CDR3 is TGTGCCAGTGGGAGACAGGCCCCCTATGGCTACACCTTC. The chain carries TRBV19 and TRBJ1-2, with a tentative D call TRBD1 (6 bases). The germline V gene has CDR1 LNHDA and CDR2 SQIVND (reference sequence). The CDR3 runs 13 residues. Trimming took 8 bases from V and 4 from J, leaving 14 bases between them. Complete variable domain (other parts from reference TRBV19 and TRBJ1-2): DGGITQSPKYLFRKEGQNVTLSCEQNLNHDAMYWYRQDPGQGLRLIYYSQIVNDFQKGDIAEGYSVSREKKESFPLTVTSAQKNPTAFYLCASGRQAPYGYTFGSGTRLTVV.